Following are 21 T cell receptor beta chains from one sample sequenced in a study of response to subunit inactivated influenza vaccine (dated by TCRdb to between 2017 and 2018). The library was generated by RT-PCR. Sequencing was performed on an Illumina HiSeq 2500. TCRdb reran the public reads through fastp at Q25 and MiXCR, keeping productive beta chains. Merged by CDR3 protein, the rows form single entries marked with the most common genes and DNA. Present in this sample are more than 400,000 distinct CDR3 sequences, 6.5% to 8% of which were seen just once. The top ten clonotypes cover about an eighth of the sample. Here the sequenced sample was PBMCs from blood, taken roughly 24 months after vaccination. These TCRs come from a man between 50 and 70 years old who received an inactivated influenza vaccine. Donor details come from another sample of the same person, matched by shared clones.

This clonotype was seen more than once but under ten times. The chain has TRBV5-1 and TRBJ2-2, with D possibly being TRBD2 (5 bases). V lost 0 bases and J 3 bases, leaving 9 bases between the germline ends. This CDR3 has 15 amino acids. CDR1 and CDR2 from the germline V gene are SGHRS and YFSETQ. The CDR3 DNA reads TGCGCCAGCAGCTTGGACCGGGGAGACACCGGGGAGCTGTTTTTT. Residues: CASSLDRGDTGELFF.

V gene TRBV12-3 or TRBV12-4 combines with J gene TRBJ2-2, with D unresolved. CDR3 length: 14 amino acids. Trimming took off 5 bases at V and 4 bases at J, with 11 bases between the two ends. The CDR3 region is CASSLHGTTGELFF. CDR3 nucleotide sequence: TGTGCCAGCAGTCTTCACGGTACCACCGGGGAGCTGTTTTTT.

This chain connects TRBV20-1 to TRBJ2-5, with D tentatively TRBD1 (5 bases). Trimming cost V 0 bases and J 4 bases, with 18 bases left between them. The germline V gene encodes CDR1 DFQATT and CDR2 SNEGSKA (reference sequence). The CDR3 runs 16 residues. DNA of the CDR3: TGCAGTGCTAGAGATGTTAGACAGACAGTCGGAGAGACCCAGTACTTC. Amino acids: CSARDVRQTVGETQYF.

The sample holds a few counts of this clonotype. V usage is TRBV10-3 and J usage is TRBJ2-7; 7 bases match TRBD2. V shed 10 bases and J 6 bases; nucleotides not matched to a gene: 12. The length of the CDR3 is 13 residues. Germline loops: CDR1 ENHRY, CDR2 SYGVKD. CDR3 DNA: TGTGCCACTTCTGGGGGGGGAGGAAGCGAGCAGTACTTC. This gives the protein CATSGGGGSEQYF.

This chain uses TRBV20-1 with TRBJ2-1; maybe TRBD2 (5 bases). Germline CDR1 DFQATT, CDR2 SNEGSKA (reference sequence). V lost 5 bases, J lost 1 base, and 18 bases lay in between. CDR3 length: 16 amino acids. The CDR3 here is CSAARRRRNSYNEQFF. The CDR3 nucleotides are TGCAGTGCTGCTAGACGACGGAGGAATTCCTACAATGAGCAGTTCTTC.

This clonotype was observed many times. CDR3 in amino acids: CASSPEGGELFF. CDR3 nucleotides: TGCGCCAGCAGCCCTGAAGGGGGTGAACTGTTTTTT. The rearrangement joins TRBV5-1 to TRBJ2-2; perhaps TRBD1 as D (6 bases). Germline values: CDR1 SGHRS, CDR2 YFSETQ. The CDR3 is 12 amino acids. V was pared by 4 bases and J by 14 bases, with 15 bases between.

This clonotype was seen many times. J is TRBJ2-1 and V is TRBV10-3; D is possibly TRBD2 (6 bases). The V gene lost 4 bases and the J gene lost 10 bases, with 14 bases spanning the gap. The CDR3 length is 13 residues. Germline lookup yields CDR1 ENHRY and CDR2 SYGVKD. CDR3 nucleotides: TGTGCCATCAGTGGACTAGAGGACCAAGAGCAGTTCTTC. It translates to CAISGLEDQEQFF.

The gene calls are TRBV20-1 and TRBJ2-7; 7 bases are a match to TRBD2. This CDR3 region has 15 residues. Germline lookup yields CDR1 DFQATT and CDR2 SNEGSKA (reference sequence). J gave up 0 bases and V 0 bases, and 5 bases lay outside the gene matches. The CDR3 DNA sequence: TGCAGTGCTAGAGACCCGGGAGGAGGCTCCTACGAGCAGTACTTC. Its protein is CSARDPGGGSYEQYF.

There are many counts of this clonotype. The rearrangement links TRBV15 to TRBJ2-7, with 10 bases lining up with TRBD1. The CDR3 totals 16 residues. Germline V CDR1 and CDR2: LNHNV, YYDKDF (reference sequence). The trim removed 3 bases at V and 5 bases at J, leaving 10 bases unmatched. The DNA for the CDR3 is TGTGCCACCAGCAGGACACCGGGACAGGGGTTCCACGAGCAGTACTTC. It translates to CATSRTPGQGFHEQYF.

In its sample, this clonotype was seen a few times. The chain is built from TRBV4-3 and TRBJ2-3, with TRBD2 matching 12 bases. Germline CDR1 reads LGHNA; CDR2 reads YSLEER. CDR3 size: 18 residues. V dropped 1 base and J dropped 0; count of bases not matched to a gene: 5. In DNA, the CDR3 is TGCGCCAGCAGCCAAGCAAGTGGGACTAGCGGGAGCACAGATACGCAGTATTTT. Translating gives CASSQASGTSGSTDTQYF.

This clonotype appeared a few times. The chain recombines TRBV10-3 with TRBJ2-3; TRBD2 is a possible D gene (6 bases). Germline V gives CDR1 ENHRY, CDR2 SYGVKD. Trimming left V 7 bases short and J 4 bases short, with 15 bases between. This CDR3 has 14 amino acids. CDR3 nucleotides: TGTGCCATCACCGGGGGAAAATTGTCAGATACGCAGTATTTT. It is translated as CAITGGKLSDTQYF.

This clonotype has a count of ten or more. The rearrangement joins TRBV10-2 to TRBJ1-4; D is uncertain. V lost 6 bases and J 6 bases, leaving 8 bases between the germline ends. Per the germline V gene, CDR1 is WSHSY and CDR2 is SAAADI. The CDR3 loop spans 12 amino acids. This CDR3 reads CASRKKDEKLFF. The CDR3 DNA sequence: TGCGCCAGCAGGAAGAAGGATGAAAAACTGTTTTTT.

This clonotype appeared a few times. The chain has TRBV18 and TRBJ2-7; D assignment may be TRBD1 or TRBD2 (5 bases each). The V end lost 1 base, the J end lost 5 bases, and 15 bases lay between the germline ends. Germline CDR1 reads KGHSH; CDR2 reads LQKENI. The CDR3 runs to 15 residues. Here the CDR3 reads CASSPLRAGSNEQYF. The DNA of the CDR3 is TGTGCCAGCTCACCACTAAGGGCAGGGAGCAACGAGCAGTACTTC.

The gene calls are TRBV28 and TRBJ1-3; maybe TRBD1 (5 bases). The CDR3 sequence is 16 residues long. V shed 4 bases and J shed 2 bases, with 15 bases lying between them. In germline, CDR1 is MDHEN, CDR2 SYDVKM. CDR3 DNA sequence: TGTGCCAGCAGTTCACCTTCGACAGCTCCTGGAAACACCATATATTTT. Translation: CASSSPSTAPGNTIYF.

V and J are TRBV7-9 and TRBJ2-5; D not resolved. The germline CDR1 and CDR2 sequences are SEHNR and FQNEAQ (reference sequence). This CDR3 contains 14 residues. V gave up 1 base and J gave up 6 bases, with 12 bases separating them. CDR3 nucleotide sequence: TGTGCCAGCAGCTTAGGCCCCCTCGGCCAGACCCAGTACTTC. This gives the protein CASSLGPLGQTQYF.

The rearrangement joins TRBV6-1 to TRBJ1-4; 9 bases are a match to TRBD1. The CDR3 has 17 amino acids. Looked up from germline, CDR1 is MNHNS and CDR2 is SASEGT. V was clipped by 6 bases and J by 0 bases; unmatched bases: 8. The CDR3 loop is CASRRGQGGATNEKLFF. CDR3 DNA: TGTGCCAGCAGGAGGGGACAGGGAGGCGCAACTAATGAAAAACTGTTTTTT.

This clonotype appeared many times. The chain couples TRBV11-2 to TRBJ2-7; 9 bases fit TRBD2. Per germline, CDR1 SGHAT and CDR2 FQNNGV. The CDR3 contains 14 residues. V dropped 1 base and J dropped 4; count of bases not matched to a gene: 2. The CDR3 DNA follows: TGTGCCAGCAGCTTAGTTAGCGGGAGATACGAGCAGTACTTC. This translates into CASSLVSGRYEQYF.

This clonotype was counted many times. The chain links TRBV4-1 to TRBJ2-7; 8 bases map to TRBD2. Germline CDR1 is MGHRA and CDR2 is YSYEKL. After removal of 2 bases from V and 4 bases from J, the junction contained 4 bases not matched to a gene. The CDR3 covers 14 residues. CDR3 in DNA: TGCGCCAGCAGCCAATTCGGGGGGGAATACGAGCAGTACTTC. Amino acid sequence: CASSQFGGEYEQYF.

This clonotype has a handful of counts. As DNA, the CDR3 is TGTGCCACCAGGGGACTAGCGGGGAGGAGATACAATGAGCAGTTCTTC. Its translation: CATRGLAGRRYNEQFF. The genes are TRBV24-1 and TRBJ2-1; 13 nucleotides line up with TRBD2. V trimming: 7 bases; J trimming: 4 bases; junction bases outside the gene matches: 6. This CDR3 is 16 amino acids long. Germline CDR1 is KGHDR and CDR2 is SFDVKD.

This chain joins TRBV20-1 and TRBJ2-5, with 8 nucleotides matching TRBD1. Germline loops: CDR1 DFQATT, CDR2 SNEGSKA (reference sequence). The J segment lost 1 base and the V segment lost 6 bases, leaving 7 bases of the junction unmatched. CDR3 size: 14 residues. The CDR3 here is CSARKTGVQETQYF. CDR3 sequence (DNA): TGCAGTGCCCGGAAGACAGGGGTCCAAGAGACCCAGTACTTC.

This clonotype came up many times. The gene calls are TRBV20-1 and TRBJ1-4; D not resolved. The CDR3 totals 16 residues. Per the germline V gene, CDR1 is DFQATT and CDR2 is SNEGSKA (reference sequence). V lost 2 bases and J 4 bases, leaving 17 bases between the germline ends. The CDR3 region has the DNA TGCAGTGCTAGACCTGGAGGAGGGCCAAGTAATGAAAAACTGTTTTTT. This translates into CSARPGGGPSNEKLFF.